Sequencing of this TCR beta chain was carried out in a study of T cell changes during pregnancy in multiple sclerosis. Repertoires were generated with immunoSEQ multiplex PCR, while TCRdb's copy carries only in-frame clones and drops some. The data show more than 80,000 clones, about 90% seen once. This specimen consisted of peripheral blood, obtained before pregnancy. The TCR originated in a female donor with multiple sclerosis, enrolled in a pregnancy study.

This chain's CDR3 is CSVSDWTGGTQYF. CDR3 bases: TGCAGCGTCTCGGACTGGACGGGGGGGACCCAGTACTTC. The genes are TRBV29-1 and TRBJ2-5, with TRBD2 matching over 7 bases. J lost 7 bases, V lost 6 bases, and 11 bases had no gene match. Germline CDR1 reads SQVTM; CDR2 reads ANQGSEA. This CDR3 is 13 amino acids long.